The TCR beta chain under discussion was sequenced for a study of blood T cell repertoires in COVID-19. The overall study: Nucleic acid was either cDNA or gDNA, and it came from T cells, B-cell-depleted T cells, or PBMCs.

Per the original methods: Estimation of nucleated cell counts relied on the amplification of reference gene primers. Produced via immunoSEQ multiplex PCR; TCRdb's table is partial and in-frame only. That table gives V, J and clone size, and the DNA gave D and trimming. The repertoire has fewer than 450,000 clones, 70% to 90% of them found once; the top ten carry around 12%. CDR1 is DFQATT and CDR2 is SNEGSKA in the germline V gene (reference sequence). Between the trimmed V and J ends, which lost 1 base and 10 bases, there was a span of 10 bases. The CDR3 sequence is 11 residues long. The chain joins TRBV20-1 to TRBJ1-2, with a tentative D call TRBD1 (6 bases). The clonotype was recovered from a woman between 50 and 59 years old with COVID-19, enrolled during active disease. What was sequenced was peripheral blood. The CDR3 DNA reads as TGCAGTGCTAGAGTTAACAGGGCCTACACCTTC. As protein: CSARVNRAYTF.